This T cell receptor (beta chain) was sequenced during a study of OX40 agonist ivuxolimab in advanced cancers. Repertoires were generated with immunoSEQ multiplex PCR, while TCRdb's copy carries only in-frame clones and drops some. The sample comprises roughly 61,000 clones, roughly four fifths of which are singletons, and around 0.8% rests with the top ten. Sequences were derived from CD4+ or CD8+ T cells sorted from blood, sampled in a trial of the OX40 agonist ivuxolimab. This TCR derives from an adult with an advanced solid tumor such as melanoma, head and neck, liver or kidney cancer.

The CDR3 bases are TGTGCCAGCAGAACTAGCGGGGGTGTCCAAGAGACCCAGTACTTC. Amino acid sequence: CASRTSGGVQETQYF. The V gene is TRBV7-9, the J gene TRBJ2-5, with TRBD2 matching over 11 bases. This CDR3 comprises 15 residues. The germline CDR1 and CDR2 sequences are SEHNR and FQNEAQ (reference sequence). Trimming removed 6 bases from V and 1 base from J; junction bases left unmatched: 4. Full variable domain (remainder filled in from reference TRBV7-9 and TRBJ2-5): DTGVSQNPRHKITKRGQNVTFRCDPISEHNRLYWYRQTLGQGPEFLTYFQNEAQLEKSRLLSDRFSAERPKGSFSTLEIQRTEQGDSAMYLCASRTSGGVQETQYFGPGTRLLVL.